This T cell receptor beta chain was obtained from a study of cytomegalovirus exposure and HLA in healthy donors. Overall study results and limits: When a later analysis compared HLA-associated TCR beta chains with equally common others, the HLA-associated chains turned out to be more clonally expanded and to have lower generation probabilities. Using a false discovery rate of 0.05, a later analysis showed that approximately 16,000 TCR beta sequences were associated with HLA alleles. Differences between HLA loci emerged in a later analysis of TCR association rates, with DRB1 most and HLA-C fewest.

The CDR3 length is 14 residues. Germline CDR1 is SEHNR and CDR2 is FQNEAQ (reference sequence). V was shortened by 5 bases and J by 2 bases, with 13 bases between the two germline ends. Researchers ran the PCR with 60 Vbeta and 13 Jbeta primers. TCRdb's table, derived via immunoSEQ multiplex PCR, lists solely in-frame clones and lacks some. The repertoire has approximately 290,000 clones, 80% of them found once; the top ten carry about 0.3%. Of note for this clone: Its antigen is as yet unknown.

The receptor was derived from a girl between 2 and 10 years old in good health and CMV-seronegative. Sequenced sample: PBMCs. The chain employs TRBV7-9 and TRBJ2-7, with no clear D. The CDR3, as DNA: TGTGCCAGCAGCCCGGGTGGTCGGCCCTACGAGCAGTACTTC. It yields the protein CASSPGGRPYEQYF.